Following are 5 T cell receptor beta chains from one sample sequenced in a study of cytomegalovirus exposure and HLA in healthy donors. Repertoires were generated with immunoSEQ multiplex PCR, while TCRdb's copy carries only in-frame clones and drops some. This table holds over 150,000 clones, approximately 86% found once. Sequenced sample: PBMCs. The receptors derive from a man younger than 35 in good health and CMV-seropositive.

J is TRBJ1-2 and V is TRBV6-1, with D possibly being TRBD1 (5 bases). The CDR3 is made up of 13 amino acids. Trimming cost V 8 bases and J 4 bases, with 14 bases left between them. The germline V gene has CDR1 MNHNS and CDR2 SASEGT. The CDR3 sequence is CASGSRGGYGYTF. The CDR3, as DNA: TGTGCCAGCGGGTCGAGGGGAGGCTATGGCTACACCTTC.

The V gene is TRBV29-1, the J gene TRBJ2-3; 14 nucleotides align to TRBD2. CDR3 length: 14 amino acids. J was trimmed by 4 bases and V by 6 bases; bases with no gene match: 3. CDR1 is SQVTM, CDR2 ANQGSEA, per germline. CDR3 in DNA: TGCAGCGTGGGGACTAGCGGGAGTGCAGATACGCAGTATTTT. Its translation is CSVGTSGSADTQYF.

The V gene is TRBV7-3, the J gene TRBJ2-2, with 9 positions matching TRBD2. V lost 4 bases, J lost 7 bases, and 10 bases stayed unmatched. CDR3 size: 16 residues. Germline V gene lookup returns CDR1 SGHTA and CDR2 FQGTGA. CDR3 in amino acids: CASSSPGLALGGELFF. Written as DNA, the CDR3 is TGTGCCAGCAGCTCCCCGGGACTAGCCCTGGGCGGGGAGCTGTTTTTT.

The chain joins TRBV4-3 to TRBJ2-2; maybe TRBD2 (5 bases). V shed 0 bases and J shed 6 bases, with 26 bases lying between them. Germline CDR1 is LGHNA and CDR2 is YSLEER. The CDR3 is 20 amino acids. The CDR3, as DNA: TGCGCCAGCAGCCAAGATTTACTAACCACTAGGTCTTGGTTCGCCGGGGAGCTGTTTTTT. This translates into CASSQDLLTTRSWFAGELFF.

This clone has a single count. The rearrangement joins TRBV6-6 to TRBJ1-1; 10 bases match TRBD1. V was pared by 6 bases and J by 8 bases, with 12 bases of the junction left unmatched. Per the germline V gene, CDR1 is MNHNY and CDR2 is SVGAGI (reference sequence). The CDR3 spans 15 residues. The CDR3 loop is CASRTMGQGRTEAFF. CDR3 DNA: TGTGCCAGCAGAACAATGGGACAGGGGCGAACCGAAGCTTTCTTT.